This entry is about one T cell receptor beta chain. One entry per CDR3 protein, called by TCRdb with MiXCR from the 5' RACE reads. The sample has 190,000 or so distinct CDR3 sequences, around 27% seen once. This sample stems from a study of T-cell memory formation after mild COVID-19. V lost 2 bases and J lost 8, with 13 bases in between. Looked up from germline, CDR1 is SGHNT and CDR2 is YENEEA. The CDR3 is 14 amino acids. This sequence joins TRBV11-3 and TRBJ2-1; a possible D gene is TRBD2 (7 bases). This TCR was sampled from an adult woman who had mild COVID-19 (a few samples of this study predate the infection). Cell type and time point are not known. Sequenced input: PBMCs or a T cell subset sorted from them (not recorded which). The CDR3 spells CASSLMGGQDEQFF. The CDR3 DNA is TGTGCCAGCAGCTTAATGGGGGGGCAGGATGAGCAGTTCTTC. Drawing the rest from reference TRBV11-3 and TRBJ2-1, the complete variable domain is EAGVVQSPRYKIIEKKQPVAFWCNPISGHNTLYWYLQNLGQGPELLIRYENEEAVDDSQLPKDRFSAERLKGVDSTLKIQPAELGDSAVYLCASSLMGGQDEQFFGPGTRLTVL.